A selection of T cell receptor beta chains follows, all from one sample in a study of identical twins. TCRdb ran MiXCR on the 5' RACE reads and lists one entry per CDR3 protein. In the table there are hundreds of thousands of distinct CDR3 sequences, about 20% of which are singletons. The sample also formed part of further work on T cells expressing NK-cell markers.

Specimen: PBMCs. The receptors stem from a woman under 30 in good health. Each CDR3 is given without its conserved first and last residue. The D gene is left open where the match is weak. The size field is filled for only some rows; it gives once, few, many or a size class.

J gene,V gene,clone size,D gene,CDR3 protein
TRBJ1-1,TRBV6-1,.,TRBD1,ASSAVRQGGTKAF
TRBJ1-2,TRBV20-1,few,.,SASTRYNYGYT
TRBJ1-1,TRBV27,.,.,ASSLVRGQNTEAF
TRBJ2-3,TRBV10-1,many,TRBD2,ASQSGGTDTQY
TRBJ2-5,TRBV7-2,few,.,ASSSSSAQGRETQY
TRBJ2-3,TRBV10-3,few,.,AISASTDTQY
TRBJ2-3,TRBV20-1,.,.,SAMGEPSTDTQY
TRBJ2-2,TRBV5-6,.,.,AMSSGLPSGELF
TRBJ2-5,TRBV9,.,TRBD2,ASSVRRGGKETQY
TRBJ2-3,TRBV12-3/TRBV12-4,few,.,ASGDWGADTQY
TRBJ2-1,TRBV27,.,.,ASSLYRTQNSYNEQF
TRBJ2-1,TRBV5-1,.,TRBD2,ASSKTPTSDKIGEQF
TRBJ2-1,TRBV6-5,few,.,ASSYGGGPYNEQF
TRBJ1-1,TRBV12-3/TRBV12-4,.,.,ASRTGIMNTEAF
TRBJ1-5,TRBV10-3,many,.,AISTGEGNQPQH
TRBJ1-2,TRBV12-3/TRBV12-4,.,.,ASSGGGGASYGYT
TRBJ2-6,TRBV11-2,.,.,ASSPTETGANVLT
TRBJ2-6,TRBV6-1,.,.,ASTQSGANVLT
TRBJ2-2,TRBV7-3,.,TRBD2,GRLADNTGELF
TRBJ1-2,TRBV30,.,.,AWIREVEGYT
TRBJ2-3,TRBV24-1,few,.,ATSDRRERDTQY
TRBJ1-2,TRBV12-3/TRBV12-4,.,.,ASSFSVSQIYT
TRBJ1-1,TRBV7-9,few,TRBD1,ASSERTGGLRTEAF
TRBJ2-7,TRBV4-1,.,TRBD1,ASSQSTGAPYEQY
TRBJ2-7,TRBV20-1,.,TRBD2,SAPVAGGGGHEQY
TRBJ1-2,TRBV5-5,few,.,ASSSQYFQGGYT
TRBJ2-7,TRBV6-1,.,.,ASSRGTGLYEQY
TRBJ2-7,TRBV12-3/TRBV12-4,.,TRBD1,ASSSSPGTGKGQY
TRBJ2-2,TRBV25-1,few,.,ASSERARNTGELF
TRBJ2-1,TRBV20-1,few,.,SAKGTWDTYNEQF
TRBJ2-1,TRBV30,.,TRBD1,AWSAQGQAKF
TRBJ2-1,TRBV20-1,.,.,SAQAPGPVGEQF
TRBJ2-4,TRBV12-3/TRBV12-4,few,.,ASSPRNSKNIQY
TRBJ2-2,TRBV7-3,.,.,ASSSSATLTGELF
TRBJ2-1,TRBV21-1,many,.,ASSKEGSSLRSYNEQF
TRBJ1-1,TRBV2,.,.,ASKDGSEAF
TRBJ2-1,TRBV4-1,.,TRBD2,ASSQVARREYFHEQF
TRBJ2-2,TRBV15,.,TRBD2,ATSSLGGGAF
TRBJ2-7,TRBV5-1,few,.,ASSKEDRTRGDEQY
TRBJ1-1,TRBV7-9,.,.,ASSLAGEEAF
TRBJ2-7,TRBV12-3/TRBV12-4,.,.,ASSFTVSYEQY
TRBJ2-7,TRBV20-1,few,.,SARDLRTYEQY
TRBJ1-6,TRBV20-1,.,.,SASDTRNSPLH
TRBJ2-1,TRBV6-2/TRBV6-3,few,TRBD2,ASSYASGAYNEQF
TRBJ1-2,TRBV5-1,many,.,ASSLAGGNYGYT
TRBJ1-1,TRBV5-8,few,.,ASSGSWNTEAF
TRBJ2-7,TRBV7-6,.,.,ASSPRGGLFYEQY
TRBJ1-1,TRBV12-3/TRBV12-4,few,TRBD1,ASVGTANTEAF
TRBJ2-5,TRBV10-3,few,TRBD2,AISGISSGREETQY
TRBJ2-2,TRBV6-2/TRBV6-3,once,.,ASRLHTGELF
TRBJ2-7,TRBV12-3/TRBV12-4,many,TRBD1,ASSQDRGLYYEQY
TRBJ2-1,TRBV5-1,few,.,ASSLDLAREQF
TRBJ1-1,TRBV29-1,few,.,SVDAGELVWTEAF
TRBJ1-1,TRBV20-1,.,TRBD1,SAKRTGRNTEAF
TRBJ2-1,TRBV5-1,few,TRBD2,ASSSQGHSGGKGSYNEQF
TRBJ2-2,TRBV12-3/TRBV12-4,few,.,ASRGRTGELF
TRBJ2-1,TRBV7-9,.,.,ASSLAGSINEQF
TRBJ2-3,TRBV2,.,.,ASSGGLHTDTQY
TRBJ2-7,TRBV15,.,.,ATNRGSKGEQY
TRBJ2-1,TRBV2,many,.,ASSEYTEQF